Listed below are T cell receptor beta chains from one sample, sequenced in a study of T-cell reconstitution after alpha-beta-depleted transplantation in children. MiXCR, run by TCRdb on the PCR reads, gives a single entry per CDR3 protein. The repertoire holds 490,000 or so distinct CDR3 sequences, 12% seen once, with under 7% in the top ten. Sequencing was performed on PBMCs from the stem cell graft donor, taken from the stem cell graft. These receptors were taken from a human donor who donated a stem cell graft to a child with combined immunodeficiency. The CDR3 runs from the conserved cysteine through the conserved F or W. The D gene is left open where the match is weak. Not every row has a clone size; where given, it reads once, few, many or a size class.

clone_size: few; d_call: TRBD2; j_call: TRBJ2-1; v_call: TRBV12-3/TRBV12-4; cdr3_nt: TGTGCCAGCAGTGTAGCGGGAGGCCCCAACAATGAGCAGTTCTTC; cdr3_aa: CASSVAGGPNNEQFF
clone_size: .; d_call: .; j_call: TRBJ2-7; v_call: TRBV20-1; cdr3_nt: TGCAGTGCTAGAATTACAGGGCAAAACGAGCAGTACTTC; cdr3_aa: CSARITGQNEQYF
clone_size: .; d_call: .; j_call: TRBJ1-4; v_call: TRBV3-1; cdr3_nt: TGTGCCAGCAGCCAAGATTACGCGGACGCACTTGAAAAACTGTTTTTT; cdr3_aa: CASSQDYADALEKLFF
clone_size: .; d_call: .; j_call: TRBJ1-4; v_call: TRBV4-3; cdr3_nt: TGCGCCAGCAGCCAAGCCCCAGGGCGAGGGGAAAAACTGTTTTTT; cdr3_aa: CASSQAPGRGEKLFF
clone_size: few; d_call: .; j_call: TRBJ2-2; v_call: TRBV9; cdr3_nt: TGTGCCAGCAGCGTAGCAAAACGGGGCCGCACCGGGGAGCTGTTTTTT; cdr3_aa: CASSVAKRGRTGELFF
clone_size: .; d_call: TRBD2; j_call: TRBJ2-5; v_call: TRBV29-1; cdr3_nt: TGCAGCGTCCACGCCCCCGGGACTAGCGGATACCAAGAGACCCAGTACTTC; cdr3_aa: CSVHAPGTSGYQETQYF
clone_size: .; d_call: .; j_call: TRBJ2-1; v_call: TRBV2; cdr3_nt: TGTGCCAGCAGTCTCGGACCCGGTTTGGGGGCACGCTCCTACAATGAGCAGTTCTTC; cdr3_aa: CASSLGPGLGARSYNEQFF
clone_size: .; d_call: .; j_call: TRBJ2-3; v_call: TRBV4-3; cdr3_nt: TGCGCCAGCAGCCAAGACGGGGGCCCAGATACGCAGTATTTT; cdr3_aa: CASSQDGGPDTQYF
clone_size: many; d_call: .; j_call: TRBJ2-1; v_call: TRBV4-2; cdr3_nt: TGTGCCAGCAGCCAAGAAAAGGCTAGTATCAGGCATGAGCAGTTCTTC; cdr3_aa: CASSQEKASIRHEQFF
clone_size: .; d_call: .; j_call: TRBJ2-1; v_call: TRBV27; cdr3_nt: TGTGCCAGCAAGCAAGCGGAGAATGAGCAGTTCTTC; cdr3_aa: CASKQAENEQFF
clone_size: .; d_call: TRBD1; j_call: TRBJ2-3; v_call: TRBV5-5; cdr3_nt: TGTGCCAGCAGCGCCTCCCTTGACAGGGCCGATACGCAGTATTTT; cdr3_aa: CASSASLDRADTQYF
clone_size: few; d_call: .; j_call: TRBJ1-5; v_call: TRBV7-2; cdr3_nt: TGTGCCAGCAGCCCTCAACCCGATCAGCCCCAGCATTTT; cdr3_aa: CASSPQPDQPQHF
clone_size: .; d_call: .; j_call: TRBJ2-1; v_call: TRBV7-9; cdr3_nt: TGTGCCAGCAGCCCGGTCAGGGGCAGCTCCTACTATGAGCAGTTCTTC; cdr3_aa: CASSPVRGSSYYEQFF
clone_size: few; d_call: .; j_call: TRBJ1-5; v_call: TRBV4-3; cdr3_nt: TGCGCCAGCAGCCAAGGCCGGGCTCTTAGCAATCAGCCCCAGCATTTT; cdr3_aa: CASSQGRALSNQPQHF
clone_size: .; d_call: .; j_call: TRBJ2-7; v_call: TRBV7-2; cdr3_nt: TGTGCCAGCAGCTTAAATGAGGGGGTGGGCGAGCAGTACTTC; cdr3_aa: CASSLNEGVGEQYF
clone_size: few; d_call: .; j_call: TRBJ2-3; v_call: TRBV20-1; cdr3_nt: TGCAGTGCAACCACCGGGACGGCTAGCACAGATACGCAGTATTTT; cdr3_aa: CSATTGTASTDTQYF
clone_size: few; d_call: TRBD1; j_call: TRBJ2-7; v_call: TRBV28; cdr3_nt: TGTGCCAGCAGCCGCCCGGACAGGGGGCCCGAGCAGTACTTC; cdr3_aa: CASSRPDRGPEQYF
clone_size: .; d_call: .; j_call: TRBJ2-7; v_call: TRBV29-1; cdr3_nt: TGCAGCGTTAAGGGCTCCTACGAGCAGTACTTC; cdr3_aa: CSVKGSYEQYF
clone_size: few; d_call: .; j_call: TRBJ2-1; v_call: TRBV4-3; cdr3_nt: TGCGCCAGCAGCCAAGAGGCAGGCAATGAGCAGTTCTTC; cdr3_aa: CASSQEAGNEQFF
clone_size: many; d_call: TRBD1; j_call: TRBJ1-2; v_call: TRBV7-2; cdr3_nt: TGTGCCAGCAGCTTAGGTACAGGGGGAAAGGGCTACACCTTC; cdr3_aa: CASSLGTGGKGYTF
clone_size: .; d_call: TRBD2; j_call: TRBJ2-3; v_call: TRBV7-3; cdr3_nt: TGTGCCAGCAGCATGGGACTAGCGGCACACACAGATACGCAGTATTTT; cdr3_aa: CASSMGLAAHTDTQYF
clone_size: many; d_call: TRBD1; j_call: TRBJ1-1; v_call: TRBV20-1; cdr3_nt: TGCAGTGCTAGCCGGGGACAGGGTAACACTGAAGCTTTCTTT; cdr3_aa: CSASRGQGNTEAFF
clone_size: many; d_call: .; j_call: TRBJ2-1; v_call: TRBV4-2; cdr3_nt: TGTGCCAGCAGCCAAGATCTTGCCAGCGGGCCCGACAATGAGCAGTTCTTC; cdr3_aa: CASSQDLASGPDNEQFF
clone_size: few; d_call: .; j_call: TRBJ1-5; v_call: TRBV3-1; cdr3_nt: TGTGCCAGCAGCCAAGAACATTATAGCAATCAGCCCCAGCATTTT; cdr3_aa: CASSQEHYSNQPQHF
clone_size: few; d_call: TRBD2; j_call: TRBJ2-2; v_call: TRBV24-1; cdr3_nt: TGTGCCACCAGTGATTCCGGGACTAACTATAACACCGGGGAGCTGTTTTTT; cdr3_aa: CATSDSGTNYNTGELFF
clone_size: few; d_call: .; j_call: TRBJ2-5; v_call: TRBV7-2; cdr3_nt: TGTGCCAGCAGCCGCAGAGACCCCCTTAAAACCCAGTACTTC; cdr3_aa: CASSRRDPLKTQYF
clone_size: .; d_call: .; j_call: TRBJ2-5; v_call: TRBV5-6; cdr3_nt: TGTGCCAGCAGACTTGTGGCCCAAGAGACCCAGTACTTC; cdr3_aa: CASRLVAQETQYF
clone_size: .; d_call: TRBD1; j_call: TRBJ2-7; v_call: TRBV29-1; cdr3_nt: TGCAGCGTTAATTCGGGACAGGGTTACGAGCAGTACTTC; cdr3_aa: CSVNSGQGYEQYF
clone_size: many; d_call: TRBD2; j_call: TRBJ2-3; v_call: TRBV6-1; cdr3_nt: TGTGCCAGCAGTAATAGTCCGGGACTAGGAAAAGATACGCAGTATTTT; cdr3_aa: CASSNSPGLGKDTQYF
clone_size: few; d_call: .; j_call: TRBJ2-1; v_call: TRBV7-8; cdr3_nt: TGTGCCAGCAGCTTATTGGGAAGCGATGAGCAGTTCTTC; cdr3_aa: CASSLLGSDEQFF
clone_size: many; d_call: TRBD2; j_call: TRBJ2-7; v_call: TRBV27; cdr3_nt: TGTGCCAGCACCAGGCGGGTAGCGGGAACCTACGAGCAGTACTTC; cdr3_aa: CASTRRVAGTYEQYF
clone_size: many; d_call: .; j_call: TRBJ2-7; v_call: TRBV12-3/TRBV12-4; cdr3_nt: TGTGCCAGCAGTTTTTGGTTACCCTACGAGCAGTACTTC; cdr3_aa: CASSFWLPYEQYF
clone_size: few; d_call: TRBD2; j_call: TRBJ2-1; v_call: TRBV5-1; cdr3_nt: TGCGCCAGCAGCTTGTTTCAAGCGGGAGTCCATGAGCAGTTCTTC; cdr3_aa: CASSLFQAGVHEQFF
clone_size: few; d_call: .; j_call: TRBJ1-2; v_call: TRBV27; cdr3_nt: TGTGCCAGCAGTTTAGGAGGGAGGTCCTACTATGGCTACACCTTC; cdr3_aa: CASSLGGRSYYGYTF
clone_size: few; d_call: .; j_call: TRBJ2-7; v_call: TRBV5-6; cdr3_nt: TGTGCCAGCAGGGAAAGCGACAGGCCCTACGAGCAGTACTTC; cdr3_aa: CASRESDRPYEQYF
clone_size: few; d_call: .; j_call: TRBJ1-5; v_call: TRBV20-1; cdr3_nt: TGCAGTGCTAGAAACAGACAGCCCCAGCATTTT; cdr3_aa: CSARNRQPQHF
clone_size: few; d_call: .; j_call: TRBJ2-2; v_call: TRBV27; cdr3_nt: TGTGCCAGCAGTTTATATGGGGGCTTGGGGACCGGGGAGCTGTTTTTT; cdr3_aa: CASSLYGGLGTGELFF
clone_size: few; d_call: .; j_call: TRBJ2-2; v_call: TRBV28; cdr3_nt: TGTGCCAGCAGTGCGGTCTGGACAGACTTGAACACCGGGGAGCTGTTTTTT; cdr3_aa: CASSAVWTDLNTGELFF
clone_size: few; d_call: TRBD1; j_call: TRBJ1-6; v_call: TRBV30; cdr3_nt: TGTGCCTGGAGCGGACAGGGTCGCCTCCACTTT; cdr3_aa: CAWSGQGRLHF
clone_size: few; d_call: .; j_call: TRBJ1-1; v_call: TRBV4-3; cdr3_nt: TGCGCCAGCAGCCAAGATCCGAACACTGAAGCTTTCTTT; cdr3_aa: CASSQDPNTEAFF
clone_size: .; d_call: TRBD1; j_call: TRBJ1-1; v_call: TRBV29-1; cdr3_nt: TGCAGCACCAAGGGGGCTAGCACTGAAGCTTTCTTT; cdr3_aa: CSTKGASTEAFF
clone_size: many; d_call: .; j_call: TRBJ1-2; v_call: TRBV6-5; cdr3_nt: TGTGCCAGCAGGATACAGGGAGGTGGCTACACCTTC; cdr3_aa: CASRIQGGGYTF
clone_size: few; d_call: TRBD1; j_call: TRBJ2-3; v_call: TRBV11-2; cdr3_nt: TGTGCCAGCAGCTACAGGGGTGGTTGGAGCACAGATACGCAGTATTTT; cdr3_aa: CASSYRGGWSTDTQYF
clone_size: .; d_call: .; j_call: TRBJ1-3; v_call: TRBV7-2; cdr3_nt: TGTGCCAGCAGCCGGGGGGCTGGTGTTGGAAACACCATATATTTT; cdr3_aa: CASSRGAGVGNTIYF
clone_size: many; d_call: TRBD1; j_call: TRBJ2-2; v_call: TRBV4-3; cdr3_nt: TGCGCCAGCAGCCTCGGGACAGGGGATACCGGGGAGCTGTTTTTT; cdr3_aa: CASSLGTGDTGELFF
clone_size: few; d_call: TRBD2; j_call: TRBJ2-1; v_call: TRBV6-4; cdr3_nt: TGTGCCAGCACCACTAATTCAGAGGGGCTAGCGGGAGGAGCTTCCTACAATGAGCAGTTCTTC; cdr3_aa: CASTTNSEGLAGGASYNEQFF
clone_size: few; d_call: TRBD2; j_call: TRBJ2-3; v_call: TRBV12-3/TRBV12-4; cdr3_nt: TGTGCCAGCAGTCCGTCGGGACTAGCGACGCAGTATTTT; cdr3_aa: CASSPSGLATQYF
clone_size: many; d_call: .; j_call: TRBJ2-7; v_call: TRBV20-1; cdr3_nt: TGCAGTGCTTCTGCCGCTCCTGCCTACGAGCAGTACTTC; cdr3_aa: CSASAAPAYEQYF
clone_size: few; d_call: TRBD1; j_call: TRBJ1-5; v_call: TRBV11-2; cdr3_nt: TGTGCCAGCAGCTTCCGATCAGGGGGAACTCAGCCCCAGCATTTT; cdr3_aa: CASSFRSGGTQPQHF
clone_size: many; d_call: .; j_call: TRBJ1-2; v_call: TRBV7-2; cdr3_nt: TGTGCCAGCAGCTTAAACGGTCCACCGGGGTATGGCTACACCTTC; cdr3_aa: CASSLNGPPGYGYTF
clone_size: few; d_call: TRBD1; j_call: TRBJ2-1; v_call: TRBV12-3/TRBV12-4; cdr3_nt: TGTGCCAGCAGGATGGGACAGGACTACAATGAGCAGTTCTTC; cdr3_aa: CASRMGQDYNEQFF
clone_size: .; d_call: .; j_call: TRBJ1-2; v_call: TRBV19; cdr3_nt: TGTGCCAGTAGTAGAGGAGGCTACACCTTC; cdr3_aa: CASSRGGYTF
clone_size: many; d_call: .; j_call: TRBJ2-3; v_call: TRBV18; cdr3_nt: TGTGCCAGCTCAGGGGCGATGGGGGCAGATACGCAGTATTTT; cdr3_aa: CASSGAMGADTQYF
clone_size: .; d_call: TRBD1; j_call: TRBJ2-7; v_call: TRBV6-2/TRBV6-3; cdr3_nt: TGTGCCAGCAGCTACCCCCCTAGGGGGCAATACGAGCAGTACTTC; cdr3_aa: CASSYPPRGQYEQYF
clone_size: few; d_call: .; j_call: TRBJ1-1; v_call: TRBV7-9; cdr3_nt: TGTGCCAGCAGCTTAGGCCAGGGACAGAACACTGAAGCTTTCTTT; cdr3_aa: CASSLGQGQNTEAFF
clone_size: few; d_call: .; j_call: TRBJ1-1; v_call: TRBV3-1; cdr3_nt: TGTGCCAGCAGCCAAGGGTGGCCAGTGGGGATGAACACTGAAGCTTTCTTT; cdr3_aa: CASSQGWPVGMNTEAFF
clone_size: many; d_call: .; j_call: TRBJ1-2; v_call: TRBV7-2; cdr3_nt: TGTGCCAGCAGCTTACACTCCGAACTAAGGGGTGGAGGCTACACCTTC; cdr3_aa: CASSLHSELRGGGYTF
clone_size: many; d_call: TRBD2; j_call: TRBJ2-3; v_call: TRBV12-3/TRBV12-4; cdr3_nt: TGTGCCAGCAGTCGGACTAGCGGGAGACGGCCAGATACGCAGTATTTT; cdr3_aa: CASSRTSGRRPDTQYF
clone_size: .; d_call: .; j_call: TRBJ2-1; v_call: TRBV5-1; cdr3_nt: TGCGCCAGCAGCATACAACTTTTGGGGGGCTCCTACAATGAGCAGTTCTTC; cdr3_aa: CASSIQLLGGSYNEQFF